The clone carrying this TCR beta chain has a handful of counts. This specimen comes from a study of beta chain features in type 1 diabetes. Since all of the isolated RNA was reverse transcribed, expressed TCRB transcripts were what got sequenced. Reads from naive, central memory and regulatory T cell samples averaged about 3.57 million. Generated by immunoSEQ multiplex PCR, the TCRdb table keeps only in-frame clones and is missing some. This sample has about 320,000 clones, with 13% to 15% found just once. V lost 0 bases and J 4 bases, leaving 12 bases between the germline ends. The length of the CDR3 is 15 residues. Germline values: CDR1 SGDLS, CDR2 YYNGEE.

The clonotype comes from a man younger than 45 in good health. The rearrangement joins TRBV9 to TRBJ2-3; D is perhaps TRBD2 (5 bases). Sequenced sample: central memory CD4+ T cells from blood. This chain's CDR3 is CASSVVASLADTQYF. The DNA of the CDR3 is TGTGCCAGCAGCGTAGTGGCTAGCTTGGCAGATACGCAGTATTTT. Supplemented by reference TRBV9 and TRBJ2-3, the full variable domain reads DSGVTQTPKHLITATGQRVTLRCSPRSGDLSVYWYQQSLDQGLQFLIQYYNGEERAKGNILERFSAQQFPDLHSELNLSSLELGDSALYFCASSVVASLADTQYFGPGTRLTVL.